A single sample is the source of the 28 T cell receptor beta chains below, sequenced in a study of blood T cell repertoires in COVID-19. Libraries were prepared by immunoSEQ multiplex PCR; TCRdb keeps only in-frame clonotypes and omits some of them. The data contain approximately 220,000 clones, over 80% of them singletons. Input material: PBMCs or T cells enriched from blood (not recorded which). The source is a woman aged 25 to 45 with acute COVID-19.

This chain links TRBV4-3 with TRBJ1-6, with a tentative D call TRBD1 (5 bases). The CDR3 consists of 15 residues. The V end lost 0 bases, the J end lost 8 bases, and 11 bases lay between the germline ends. Germline-derived CDR1 and CDR2 are LGHNA and YSLEER. CDR3 coding DNA: TGCGCCAGCAGCCAAGATAGGGGCCAGGATTCACCCCTCCACTTT. It yields the protein CASSQDRGQDSPLHF.

The chain uses TRBV4-3 and TRBJ1-6; the match to TRBD1 covers 7 bases. Germline CDR1 reads LGHNA; CDR2 reads YSLEER. V lost 0 bases, J lost 0 bases, and 14 bases stayed unmatched. The CDR3 sequence is 21 residues long. DNA of the CDR3: TGCGCCAGCAGCCAAGATCCGGGGGCAGGGGGTTCTTACTCCTATAATTCACCCCTCCACTTT. Translation: CASSQDPGAGGSYSYNSPLHF.

The chain is built from TRBV5-4 and TRBJ2-5; 12 bases line up with TRBD2. This CDR3 is 16 amino acids long. Unmatched junction bases numbered 4, after V lost 0 bases and J lost 4 bases. Germline V gene lookup returns CDR1 SGHNT and CDR2 YYREEE (reference sequence). The CDR3 DNA sequence: TGTGCCAGCAGCTTGGAACTAGCGGGGGGCCGAGAGACCCAGTACTTC. The encoded protein is CASSLELAGGRETQYF.

This chain connects TRBV7-9 to TRBJ2-1, with a possible D match to TRBD1 (5 bases). With 2 bases removed from V and 5 bases from J, the gap between germline ends came to 10 bases. Germline V gene lookup returns CDR1 SEHNR and CDR2 FQNEAQ (reference sequence). The CDR3 covers 14 residues. The CDR3 spells CASSLQGIHNEQFF. The CDR3, as DNA: TGTGCCAGCAGCTTACAGGGCATCCACAATGAGCAGTTCTTC.

DNA for the CDR3: TGTGCCAGCAGCGATACAGGGGGCAGGGAGACCCAGTACTTC. The encoded protein is CASSDTGGRETQYF. V is TRBV2 and J is TRBJ2-5, with 9 bases lining up with TRBD1. V shed 6 bases and J 5 bases; nucleotides not matched to a gene: 7. This CDR3 has 14 amino acids. Looked up from germline, CDR1 is SNHLY and CDR2 is FYNNEI.

The chain carries TRBV11-3 and TRBJ2-3; TRBD2 matches 7 bases. V gave up 0 bases and J gave up 6 bases; unmatched junction bases: 9. This CDR3 is built from 16 residues. The germline V gene encodes CDR1 SGHNT and CDR2 YENEEA. The CDR3 DNA is TGTGCCAGCAGCTTAGATGCAGCGGGGTCGGCGGATACGCAGTATTTT. Protein sequence: CASSLDAAGSADTQYF.

This chain links TRBV13 with TRBJ1-6, with D tentatively TRBD1 (6 bases). This CDR3 has 14 residues. Germline-derived CDR1 and CDR2 are PRHDT and FYEKMQ (reference sequence). The V and J ends lost 1 base and 5 bases respectively, with 6 bases between them. The CDR3 sequence is CASSLAGDNSPLHF. CDR3 nucleotides: TGTGCCAGCAGCTTAGCAGGGGATAATTCACCCCTCCACTTT. Using reference TRBV13 and TRBJ1-6 for the parts outside the CDR3, the full variable domain is AAGVIQSPRHLIKEKRETATLKCYPIPRHDTVYWYQQGPGQDPQFLISFYEKMQSDKGSIPDRFSAQQFSDYHSELNMSSLELGDSALYFCASSLAGDNSPLHFGNGTRLTVT.

The J gene is TRBJ2-3, the V gene TRBV5-1; 9 bases match TRBD2. The CDR3 extends over 15 amino acids. In germline, CDR1 is SGHRS, CDR2 YFSETQ. The J segment lost 0 bases and the V segment lost 4 bases, leaving 3 bases of the junction unmatched. In DNA form, the CDR3 reads TGCGCCAGCAGCCGCCTAGCGGGGAGCACAGATACGCAGTATTTT. This gives the protein CASSRLAGSTDTQYF.

The chain couples TRBV7-2 to TRBJ1-2, with a weak D call TRBD1 (6 bases). Trimming stripped 0 bases from V and 3 bases from J, with 11 bases between. The CDR3 runs 15 residues. Germline loops: CDR1 SGHTA, CDR2 FQGNSA. DNA for the CDR3: TGTGCCAGCAGCTTAGCGACAGGTGATTACTATGGCTACACCTTC. As protein: CASSLATGDYYGYTF.

The gene calls are TRBV6-5 and TRBJ1-4; D possibly corresponds to TRBD1 (6 bases). CDR3 size: 14 residues. Germline V gives CDR1 MNHEY, CDR2 SVGAGI. V dropped 8 bases and J dropped 8 bases, with 18 bases sitting between them. The CDR3 nucleotides are TGTGCCAGCGCCACGGGACACCCTTGGGAAAAACTGTTTTTT. This sequence encodes CASATGHPWEKLFF.

This sequence joins TRBV19 and TRBJ1-6; D remains ambiguous. V lost 3 bases and J 7 bases, leaving 13 bases between the germline ends. CDR1 is LNHDA, CDR2 SQIVND, per germline (reference sequence). The CDR3 has 15 amino acids. The CDR3 nucleotides read TGTGCCAGTAGTATCGGGATCACATCAAATTCACCCCTCCACTTT. It codes for CASSIGITSNSPLHF.

This chain links TRBV30 with TRBJ1-5, with a tentative D call TRBD1 (5 bases). V lost 5 bases to trimming and J lost 5 bases, with 13 bases between them. Germline CDR1 GTSNPN, CDR2 SVGIG (reference sequence). There are 13 residues in the CDR3. As DNA, the CDR3 is TGTGCCTGGTCAGACAGTTTTCATCAGCCCCAGCATTTT. Amino acid sequence: CAWSDSFHQPQHF.

This clone showed up just once. The V and J genes are TRBV28 and TRBJ1-4, with D possibly matching TRBD1 (5 bases). Trimming stripped 6 bases from V and 7 bases from J, with 18 bases between. The CDR3 is 15 residues long. Per germline, CDR1 MDHEN and CDR2 SYDVKM. CDR3 bases: TGTGCCAGCAGGGGCATGGGGGGAGAAGGTGAAAAACTGTTTTTT. The encoded protein is CASRGMGGEGEKLFF. The full variable domain, with the rest looked up from reference TRBV28 and TRBJ1-4, is DVKVTQSSRYLVKRTGEKVFLECVQDMDHENMFWYRQDPGLGLRLIYFSYDVKMKEKGDIPEGYSVSREKKERFSLILESASTNQTSMYLCASRGMGGEGEKLFFGSGTQLSVL.

This chain joins TRBV2 and TRBJ2-5; 9 bases map to TRBD2. Germline CDR1 is SNHLY and CDR2 is FYNNEI. This CDR3 comprises 17 residues. V trimming: 2 bases; J trimming: 3 bases; junction bases outside the gene matches: 10. In nucleotides, the CDR3 is TGTGCCAGCAGTGAATCCTACCACGTAGCGGGGGAAGAGACCCAGTACTTC. It codes for CASSESYHVAGEETQYF.

V and J are TRBV30 and TRBJ1-6; D is unresolved. The V gene's germline CDR1 is GTSNPN and CDR2 SVGIG (reference sequence). The germline V and J ends were trimmed by 8 bases and 0 bases, with 14 bases remaining between them. The CDR3 length is 15 residues. The CDR3 nucleotides read TGTGCCAGTAGGATTTCTAGCTCCTATAATTCACCCCTCCACTTT. Its protein is CASRISSSYNSPLHF.

The V gene is TRBV6-1, the J gene TRBJ1-3; 9 nucleotides align to TRBD1. CDR3 length: 17 amino acids. The V gene's germline CDR1 is MNHNS and CDR2 SASEGT. Trimming removed 2 bases from V and 0 bases from J; junction bases left unmatched: 5. CDR3 sequence (DNA): TGTGCCAGCAGTGAATCAACAGGGGGCATCTCTGGAAACACCATATATTTT. The encoded protein is CASSESTGGISGNTIYF.

The CDR3 DNA reads as TGCAGCGTCCAGGGGGCGCCGGACACTGAAGCTTTCTTT. Translated, it gives CSVQGAPDTEAFF. The genes are TRBV29-1 and TRBJ1-1, with 8 bases aligning to TRBD1. The trim removed 6 bases at V and 3 bases at J, leaving 6 bases unmatched. This CDR3 has 13 residues. Germline assignment: CDR1 SQVTM and CDR2 ANQGSEA.

The rearrangement links TRBV3-1 (or the pseudogene TRBV3-2) to TRBJ2-1, with D uncertain. CDR3 length equals 13 residues. The V gene lost 0 bases and the J gene lost 10 bases, with 10 bases spanning the gap. Germline-derived CDR1 and CDR2 are LGHDT and YNNKEL (reference sequence). CDR3 region: CASSQDGASEQFF. As DNA, the CDR3 is TGTGCCAGCAGCCAAGACGGTGCCTCCGAGCAGTTCTTC.

This sequence joins TRBV6-5 and TRBJ2-7; D perhaps matches TRBD1 (5 bases). The CDR3 runs 13 residues. Trimming left V 10 bases short and J 4 bases short, with 17 bases between. Germline V gene data show CDR1 as MNHEY and CDR2 as SVGAGI. The CDR3 coding sequence is TGTGCCATCCTAAGACAGTCAGGGTACGAGCAGTACTTC. Protein: CAILRQSGYEQYF.

This chain joins TRBV7-9 and TRBJ2-1; 7 nucleotides line up with TRBD1. V gave up 9 bases and J gave up 4 bases; unmatched junction bases: 6. The germline V gene has CDR1 SEHNR and CDR2 FQNEAQ (reference sequence). The CDR3 covers 13 residues. CDR3 protein: CASRTGSYNEQFF. For the CDR3, the DNA is TGTGCCAGTAGGACAGGCTCTTACAATGAGCAGTTCTTC.

The V and J genes are TRBV19 and TRBJ2-2, with TRBD1 identical over 9 bases. The CDR3 is made up of 15 amino acids. Per germline, CDR1 LNHDA and CDR2 SQIVND (reference sequence). V was clipped by 4 bases and J by 1 base; unmatched bases: 1. CDR3 coding DNA: TGTGCCAGTAGTAAGGACAGGGGGAACACCGGGGAGCTGTTTTTT. It translates to CASSKDRGNTGELFF.

The chain has TRBV21-1 and TRBJ1-4. TRBV21-1 is a documented pseudogene. The CDR3 is made up of 14 amino acids. As DNA, the CDR3 is TGTGCCACCCCCATTGGAGGCGTTAATGAAAAACTGTTTTTT. Amino acids: CATPIGGVNEKLFF.

The chain couples TRBV5-6 to TRBJ1-1, with TRBD1 matching over 7 bases. With 6 bases clipped from V and 0 bases from J, the junction kept 2 bases outside the gene matches. Germline V lookup: CDR1 SGHDT, CDR2 YYEEEE. The CDR3 totals 13 residues. The CDR3 nucleotides are TGTGCCAGCACCGGGACAGTGAACACTGAAGCTTTCTTT. This translates into CASTGTVNTEAFF. The full variable domain, with the rest looked up from reference TRBV5-6 and TRBJ1-1, is DAGVTQSPTHLIKTRGQQVTLRCSPKSGHDTVSWYQQALGQGPQFIFQYYEEEERQRGNFPDRFSGHQFPNYSSELNVNALLLGDSALYLCASTGTVNTEAFFGQGTRLTVV.

This clone was recorded only once. The chain combines TRBV15 with TRBJ2-2, with D unresolved. V lost 1 base, J lost 5 bases, and 2 bases lay in between. Germline assignment: CDR1 LNHNV and CDR2 YYDKDF (reference sequence). This CDR3 is 12 amino acids long. The CDR3 DNA follows: TGTGCCACCAGCAGAGCGACCGGGGAGCTGTTTTTT. Its protein is CATSRATGELFF.

The rearrangement joins TRBV27 to TRBJ1-2; 12 nucleotides agree with TRBD1. This CDR3 region has 16 residues. J lost 3 bases, V lost 6 bases, and 8 bases had no gene match. Germline values: CDR1 MNHEY, CDR2 SMNVEV (reference sequence). CDR3 in DNA: TGTGCCAGCAGCTATACCGGGACAGGGGGCTACTATGGCTACACCTTC. Amino acids: CASSYTGTGGYYGYTF.

The rearrangement joins TRBV18 to TRBJ1-1; D remains ambiguous. CDR1 and CDR2 from the germline V gene are KGHSH and LQKENI. The CDR3 loop spans 15 amino acids. V shed 2 bases and J shed 1 base, with 11 bases lying between them. The CDR3: CASSPGGWANTEAFF. As DNA, the CDR3 is TGTGCCAGCTCACCAGGAGGGTGGGCGAACACTGAAGCTTTCTTT.

The chain is built from TRBV4-1 and TRBJ1-6, with 10 bases aligning to TRBD1. Germline V gene sequence: CDR1 MGHRA, CDR2 YSYEKL. The CDR3 runs 17 residues. V lost 0 bases and J lost 5; bases outside the gene matches: 4. The CDR3 nucleotides read TGCGCCAGCAGCCAAGATTTAGGGACAGGGGATAATTCACCCCTCCACTTT. It codes for CASSQDLGTGDNSPLHF.

Remarks on this clone: The sample contains more than one DNA sequence encoding this CDR3. The chain links TRBV18 to TRBJ1-1; D is ambiguous. CDR3 length: 13 residues. Trimming cost V 2 bases and J 1 base, with 5 bases left between them. Germline V gene data show CDR1 as KGHSH and CDR2 as LQKENI. Written as DNA, the CDR3 is TGTGCCAGCTCACCAGGGCAGAACACTGAAGCTTTCTTT. Encoded protein: CASSPGQNTEAFF.